The 25 T cell receptor beta chains listed next were all sequenced from one sample in a study of T-cell memory formation after mild COVID-19. TCRdb passed the 5' RACE reads through MiXCR, listing each CDR3 protein once. The sample contains fewer than 650,000 distinct CDR3 sequences, less than 25% of which appear only once. Source material: PBMCs or a T cell subset sorted from them (not recorded which). Receptors originate from an adult woman who had mild COVID-19 (a few samples of this study predate the infection). Cell type and time point are not known.

The chain uses TRBV5-1 and TRBJ2-3; 8 nucleotides line up with TRBD1. In germline, CDR1 is SGHRS, CDR2 YFSETQ. V shed 4 bases, J shed 6 bases, and the junction held 10 bases outside the gene matches. The CDR3 length is 15 residues. CDR3 sequence: CASSRGQELRDTQYF. CDR3 in DNA: TGCGCCAGCAGCAGGGGACAGGAGCTGCGGGATACGCAGTATTTT.

This clonotype showed up many times. This chain connects TRBV7-8 to TRBJ2-1, with D perhaps matching TRBD2 (6 bases). The CDR3 length is 14 residues. Trimming took 3 bases from V and 6 from J, leaving 12 bases between them. Per germline, CDR1 SGHVS and CDR2 FQNEAQ. The CDR3 region is CASSFQTRLNEQFF. CDR3 sequence (DNA): TGTGCCAGCAGCTTTCAGACTAGGCTCAATGAGCAGTTCTTC. Looking up the rest from reference TRBV7-8 and TRBJ2-1 gives the full variable domain: GAGVSQSPRYKVAKRGQDVALRCDPISGHVSLFWYQQALGQGPEFLTYFQNEAQLDKSGLPSDRFFAERPEGSVSTLKIQRTQQEDSAVYLCASSFQTRLNEQFFGPGTRLTVL.

The J gene is TRBJ1-1, the V gene TRBV3-1, with 7 bases fitting TRBD1. CDR3 length equals 15 residues. Germline V lookup: CDR1 LGHDT, CDR2 YNNKEL (reference sequence). The ends lost 4 bases at V and 1 base at J; junction bases unmatched: 6. CDR3 bases: TGTGCCAGCAGCCGGGGACAGCTACAGAACACTGAAGCTTTCTTT. As protein: CASSRGQLQNTEAFF.

In its sample, this clonotype was seen a few times. V usage is TRBV14 and J usage is TRBJ2-2, with 10 positions matching TRBD2. Germline V lookup: CDR1 SGHDN, CDR2 FVKESK. This CDR3 contains 17 residues. J was trimmed by 4 bases and V by 0 bases; bases with no gene match: 5. CDR3 protein: CASSQDGSGRVTGELFF. DNA of the CDR3: TGTGCCAGCAGCCAAGATGGGAGCGGGAGGGTCACCGGGGAGCTGTTTTTT.

The CDR3 DNA is TGTGCCAGCAGCCCCGGGACAGCTGGGAATGAGCAGTTCTTC. It is translated as CASSPGTAGNEQFF. V is TRBV9 and J is TRBJ2-1; TRBD1 matches at 7 bases. From germline, CDR1 is SGDLS and CDR2 YYNGEE. The CDR3 totals 14 residues. The V segment lost 4 bases and the J segment 7 bases; nucleotides outside the gene matches: 8.

This clonotype showed up just a few times. The CDR3 region is CASSQGGDAAYYGYTF. For the CDR3, the DNA is TGTGCCAGCAGCCAAGGAGGAGACGCGGCGTACTATGGCTACACCTTC. The chain is built from TRBV4-2 and TRBJ1-2; D gene unclear. V gave up 1 base and J gave up 3 bases, with 15 bases separating them. This CDR3 spans 16 amino acids. Germline CDR1 reads LGHNA; CDR2 reads YNFKEQ.

V usage is TRBV7-8 and J usage is TRBJ2-1, with D uncertain. The CDR3 extends over 12 amino acids. In germline, CDR1 is SGHVS, CDR2 FQNEAQ. The V gene lost 2 bases and the J gene lost 14 bases, with 13 bases spanning the gap. CDR3 DNA sequence: TGTGCCAGCAGCTTATCCCCAGACCCAGAGTTCTTC. It encodes CASSLSPDPEFF.

This clonotype has only a few counts. The chain is built from TRBV20-1 and TRBJ2-4; D possibly matches TRBD1 or TRBD2 (6 bases each). From germline, CDR1 is DFQATT and CDR2 SNEGSKA (reference sequence). This CDR3 region has 14 residues. Trimming removed 3 bases at V and 6 bases at J, with 15 bases between. The CDR3 bases are TGCAGTGCTAGCCGAGGAGGGACAACAAACATTCAGTACTTC. Protein: CSASRGGTTNIQYF.

This clonotype has only a few counts. The genes are TRBV29-1 and TRBJ2-5, with a possible D match to TRBD2 (6 bases). Between the trimmed V and J ends, which lost 7 bases and 2 bases, there was a span of 14 bases. CDR3 length: 13 amino acids. The germline V gene has CDR1 SQVTM and CDR2 ANQGSEA. CDR3 amino acids: CSGLGGTQETQYF. The DNA of the CDR3 is TGCAGCGGCCTAGGAGGGACGCAAGAGACCCAGTACTTC. Variable domain in full (rest from reference TRBV29-1 and TRBJ2-5): SAVISQKPSRDICQRGTSLTIQCQVDSQVTMMFWYRQQPGQSLTLIATANQGSEATYESGFVIDKFPISRPNLTFSTLTVSNMSPEDSSIYLCSGLGGTQETQYFGPGTRLLVL.

This clonotype was picked up a small number of times. This sequence joins TRBV5-1 and TRBJ2-3, with 10 bases identical to TRBD1. This CDR3 has 15 amino acids. The ends lost 4 bases at V and 6 bases at J; junction bases unmatched: 8. CDR1 is SGHRS and CDR2 is YFSETQ in the germline V gene. CDR3 sequence reads: CASSPGTGAGDTQYF. DNA of the CDR3: TGCGCCAGCAGCCCGGGGACAGGGGCAGGTGATACGCAGTATTTT. The full variable domain, with the rest looked up from reference TRBV5-1 and TRBJ2-3, is KAGVTQTPRYLIKTRGQQVTLSCSPISGHRSVSWYQQTPGQGLQFLFEYFSETQRNKGNFPGRFSGRQFSNSRSEMNVSTLELGDSALYLCASSPGTGAGDTQYFGPGTRLTVL.

This rearrangement joins TRBV2 to TRBJ2-3, with D uncertain. The CDR3 is 16 amino acids. Germline CDR1 and CDR2: SNHLY and FYNNEI. The V gene lost 2 bases and the J gene lost 2 bases, with 14 bases spanning the gap. CDR3 protein: CASSETGNPATDTQYF. The CDR3 DNA follows: TGTGCCAGCAGTGAAACCGGCAACCCAGCCACAGATACGCAGTATTTT.

J is TRBJ2-2 and V is TRBV28, with D perhaps TRBD2 (6 bases). This CDR3 has 15 residues. The V gene's germline CDR1 is MDHEN and CDR2 SYDVKM. V was shortened by 2 bases and J by 4 bases, with 11 bases between the two germline ends. The CDR3: CASSLALGGTGELFF. CDR3 nucleotides: TGTGCCAGCAGTTTAGCCCTGGGGGGCACCGGGGAGCTGTTTTTT.

This clonotype was seen a few times. V usage is TRBV24-1 and J usage is TRBJ2-1; 10 nucleotides align to TRBD2. V was pared by 10 bases and J by 7 bases, with 9 bases of the junction left unmatched. This CDR3 contains 14 residues. The V gene's germline CDR1 is KGHDR and CDR2 SFDVKD. The CDR3 region is CATAGTSVTNEQFF. CDR3 bases: TGTGCCACTGCCGGGACTAGCGTGACAAATGAGCAGTTCTTC.

The rearrangement joins TRBV7-2 to TRBJ2-7; no definite D call. Per germline, CDR1 SGHTA and CDR2 FQGNSA. Trimming stripped 5 bases from V and 3 bases from J, with 14 bases between. CDR3 size: 14 residues. As DNA, the CDR3 is TGTGCCAGCAGCCCTCGGACCGAGAACTACGAGCAGTACTTC. It codes for CASSPRTENYEQYF.

The sample holds a few counts of this clonotype. This chain connects TRBV7-8 to TRBJ2-2; the match to TRBD1 covers 9 bases. Germline V CDR1 and CDR2: SGHVS, FQNEAQ. V gave up 1 base and J gave up 4 bases; unmatched junction bases: 4. The CDR3 totals 16 residues. Here the CDR3 reads CASSLGQGGSTGELFF. CDR3 bases: TGTGCCAGCAGCTTAGGACAGGGGGGTTCCACCGGGGAGCTGTTTTTT.

The chain employs TRBV9 and TRBJ1-2; D is possibly TRBD1 (5 bases). Trimming took 3 bases from V and 8 from J, leaving 14 bases between them. The CDR3 is 13 amino acids. Germline loops: CDR1 SGDLS, CDR2 YYNGEE. The CDR3 bases are TGTGCCAGCAGCGGACAGAGCCTTTTAGGCTACACCTTC. Translating it yields CASSGQSLLGYTF.

This clonotype has more than one count but fewer than ten. This sequence joins TRBV7-2 and TRBJ2-1; TRBD1 aligns across 7 bases. Looked up from germline, CDR1 is SGHTA and CDR2 is FQGNSA. CDR3 size: 16 residues. The junction had 8 bases not matched to a gene; V was cut back by 0 bases and J by 6 bases. The CDR3 is CASSLAGTATSNEQFF. The CDR3 DNA reads TGTGCCAGCAGCTTAGCAGGGACAGCTACCTCCAATGAGCAGTTCTTC.

The sample holds a few counts of this clonotype. The rearrangement links TRBV7-9 to TRBJ2-7; 8 positions agree with TRBD1. V shed 1 base and J 3 bases; nucleotides not matched to a gene: 5. CDR1 is SEHNR and CDR2 is FQNEAQ in the germline V gene (reference sequence). This CDR3 is 15 amino acids long. In DNA form, the CDR3 reads TGTGCCAGCAGCTTAGGGACGGGACAGGTCTACGAGCAGTACTTC. Amino acid sequence: CASSLGTGQVYEQYF.

There are a few counts of this clonotype. CDR3 DNA: TGTGCCAGCAGTGAATGGGGGGACTCCTACAATGAGCAGTTCTTC. Translated: CASSEWGDSYNEQFF. This rearrangement joins TRBV6-1 to TRBJ2-1; D is perhaps TRBD2 (6 bases). Germline lookup yields CDR1 MNHNS and CDR2 SASEGT. The germline V and J ends were trimmed by 2 bases and 0 bases, with 8 bases remaining between them. This CDR3 contains 15 residues.

This clonotype has a count of ten or more. The J gene is TRBJ2-5, the V gene TRBV20-1; weak D call: TRBD1 (6 bases). Trimming cost V 6 bases and J 4 bases, with 18 bases left between them. CDR3 length: 14 residues. Germline V gene sequence: CDR1 DFQATT, CDR2 SNEGSKA (reference sequence). The CDR3 bases are TGCAGTGCCATCCCCGGGGACACCCCAGAGACCCAGTACTTC. Its protein is CSAIPGDTPETQYF.

The chain joins TRBV5-1 to TRBJ2-3; possibly TRBD2 for D (5 bases). Trimming left V 1 base short and J 5 bases short, with 14 bases between. The germline V gene has CDR1 SGHRS and CDR2 YFSETQ. The CDR3 runs to 15 residues. In nucleotides, the CDR3 is TGCGCCAGCAGCTTGAGGGAGCTTAAGATAGATACGCAGTATTTT. Protein sequence: CASSLRELKIDTQYF.

The gene calls are TRBV10-3 and TRBJ1-1; D is unclear. CDR3 size: 15 residues. V lost 2 bases and J 4 bases, leaving 14 bases between the germline ends. Germline loops: CDR1 ENHRY, CDR2 SYGVKD. This chain's CDR3 is CAISEPGRGTTEAFF. The CDR3 DNA reads TGTGCCATCAGTGAGCCTGGCCGGGGAACCACTGAAGCTTTCTTT.

Only a few counts were recorded for this clonotype. The gene calls are TRBV6-6 and TRBJ1-4, with D possibly TRBD1 on 6 matching bases. CDR1 and CDR2 from the germline V gene are MNHNY and SVGAGI (reference sequence). Trimming cost V 4 bases and J 3 bases, with 24 bases left between them. This CDR3 contains 19 residues. CDR3 residues: CASSSEPDSSRGANEKLFF. CDR3 nucleotide sequence: TGTGCCAGCAGTTCCGAGCCGGACAGCTCCCGAGGAGCTAATGAAAAACTGTTTTTT.

The chain uses TRBV9 and TRBJ1-3, with 7 bases aligning to TRBD1. Trimming cost V 0 bases and J 4 bases; bases outside gene matches: 4. CDR3 length: 15 residues. In germline, CDR1 is SGDLS, CDR2 YYNGEE. This CDR3 reads CASSVEGAYGNTIYF. In nucleotides, the CDR3 is TGTGCCAGCAGCGTAGAGGGGGCGTACGGAAACACCATATATTTT.

CDR3 coding DNA: TGTGCCACCATGGATGCAACCGGGGCCCATAACACTGAAGCTTTCTTT. Translated: CATMDATGAHNTEAFF. The gene calls are TRBV15 and TRBJ1-1, with a tentative D call TRBD1 (5 bases). Germline CDR1 reads LNHNV; CDR2 reads YYDKDF (reference sequence). The CDR3 loop spans 16 amino acids. V shed 7 bases and J shed 2 bases, with 20 bases lying between them.